This passage covers 18 T cell receptor beta chains from one sample sequenced in a study of molecular identifiers for immune sequencing clone quantification. TCRdb used MiXCR to reprocess the PCR reads, holding one entry per CDR3 protein. The table has hundreds of thousands of distinct CDR3 sequences, 25% seen once. Source material: naive CD8+ T cells from blood, with Jurkat cell RNA spiked in. Subset given: FACS-sorted CD8+CD4-CCR7+CD45RA+ naive T cells. These receptors all come from a human donor in good health. Some libraries in this study had Jurkat cell RNA spiked in.

This clonotype came up a few times. This chain uses TRBV5-8 with TRBJ2-3; D possibly corresponds to TRBD1 (6 bases). The germline V and J ends were trimmed by 0 bases and 7 bases, with 15 bases remaining between them. The germline V gene encodes CDR1 SGHTS and CDR2 YDEGEE. The CDR3 runs 15 residues. Written as DNA, the CDR3 is TGTGCCAGCAGCTTGGGGACAGCGGCACAGCATACGCAGTATTTT. This encodes CASSLGTAAQHTQYF.

This sequence joins TRBV6-5 and TRBJ2-5; D unresolved. V was shortened by 5 bases and J by 2 bases, with 6 bases between the two germline ends. Per the germline V gene, CDR1 is MNHEY and CDR2 is SVGAGI. CDR3 size: 12 residues. Here the CDR3 reads CASSTFQETQYF. Here the CDR3 DNA reads TGTGCCAGCAGTACCTTTCAAGAGACCCAGTACTTC.

This clonotype has a count of ten or more. The V gene is TRBV6-2 or TRBV6-3, the J gene TRBJ1-1, with D possibly being TRBD1 (5 bases). Germline CDR1 MNHEY, CDR2 SVGEGT. The CDR3 runs to 14 residues. V dropped 0 bases and J dropped 5 bases, with 10 bases sitting between them. The CDR3 DNA reads TGTGCCAGCAGTTACTCGTTCGGACAAACTGAAGCTTTCTTT. Its protein product is CASSYSFGQTEAFF.

Worth noting for this clonotype: One end of the junction is discordant with germline, which a read error may explain. The chain is built from TRBV11-2 and TRBJ2-5; tentatively, D is TRBD2 (6 bases). Germline V CDR1 and CDR2: SGHAT, FQNNGV. This CDR3 comprises 13 residues. The CDR3 loop is CASEPGTQETQHF. In DNA, the CDR3 is TGTGCCAGCGAACCCGGGACTCAAGAGACCCAGCACTTC.

This clonotype was counted only a few times. Compared with germline, one end of the junction differs, possibly owing to a read error. The chain combines TRBV5-3 with TRBJ2-5; D is unclear. TRBV5-3 is classed as an ORF, of uncertain function. CDR3 length: 15 residues. The CDR3 bases are TGTGCCAGCAGCTTGGTACCCAGCGCCCAAGAGACCCAGTACTTC. Translation gives CASSLVPSAQETQYF.

On this clonotype itself: A much larger clonotype is one base distant, so this may be a read error. The rearrangement joins TRBV12-3 or TRBV12-4 to TRBJ1-1; D is undetermined. Deletions cut 6 bases from V and 9 bases from J, with 17 bases between. This CDR3 is built from 13 residues. CDR3 loop: CASRLTLRGKAFF. The CDR3 region has the DNA TGTGCCAGCAGATTAACCTTGCGTGGAAAAGCTTTCTTT.

The chain uses TRBV4-3 and TRBJ2-7, with 7 bases matching TRBD2. This CDR3 has 17 amino acids. J lost 2 bases, V lost 3 bases, and 13 bases had no gene match. Germline loops: CDR1 LGHNA, CDR2 YSLEER. The CDR3, as DNA: TGCGCCAGCAGCCAGGATCCCCGGGGCCGGGGGGCCTACGAGCAGTACTTC. Translating gives CASSQDPRGRGAYEQYF.

This clonotype was observed a few times. Given a much more abundant clone one base away, this may be a read error. The V call is TRBV20-1, the J call TRBJ2-7, with D possibly matching TRBD1 (5 bases). The ends were cut back, 5 bases at V and 3 bases at J, with 14 bases in the middle. The germline V gene encodes CDR1 DFQATT and CDR2 SNEGSKA (reference sequence). This CDR3 has 13 amino acids. CDR3 sequence reads: CSAPWTNYYEQYF. Written as DNA, the CDR3 is TGCAGTGCTCCATGGACAAATTACTACGAGCAGTACTTC.

This clonotype appeared a few times. The rearrangement links TRBV30 to TRBJ2-3; D unclear. The CDR3 is 12 amino acids. The V gene's germline CDR1 is GTSNPN and CDR2 SVGIG (reference sequence). Trimming took off 0 bases at V and 4 bases at J, with 5 bases between the two ends. In DNA form, the CDR3 reads TGTGCCTGGAGTGTAAATCCAGATACGCAGTATTTT. Its protein is CAWSVNPDTQYF.

This clonotype was seen ten or more times. The chain couples TRBV29-1 to TRBJ2-3; D remains unclear. V dropped 6 bases and J dropped 0 bases, with 13 bases sitting between them. This CDR3 has 14 amino acids. Looked up from germline, CDR1 is SQVTM and CDR2 is ANQGSEA. The CDR3 DNA sequence: TGCAGCGTAAGATCCCTTTCTAGCACAGATACGCAGTATTTT. Its protein is CSVRSLSSTDTQYF.

To note about this clonotype: With a much larger clone just one base away, this may be a read error. The chain links TRBV14 to TRBJ2-7; D is possibly TRBD2 (6 bases). Germline V gene lookup returns CDR1 SGHDN and CDR2 FVKESK. The CDR3 is 14 residues long. The CDR3 DNA is TGTGCCAGCAGCCAAGATGGGACGGACTACAAGCAGTACTTC. This gives the protein CASSQDGTDYKQYF.

About this clonotype: At one end, the junction sequence differs from germline, possibly due to a read error. This chain uses TRBV30 with TRBJ1-2; no reliable D call. Germline CDR1 reads GTSNPN; CDR2 reads SVGIG (reference sequence). This CDR3 comprises 13 residues. The CDR3 loop is CARSVSTGYGYTF. The CDR3 DNA follows: TGTGCCCGGAGTGTATCCACCGGCTATGGCTACACCTTC.

The table lists this clonotype with a few counts. This rearrangement joins TRBV7-9 to TRBJ2-3; 9 nucleotides match TRBD2. The ends lost 4 bases at V and 4 bases at J; junction bases unmatched: 6. The CDR3 extends over 15 amino acids. CDR1 is SEHNR, CDR2 FQNEAQ, per germline (reference sequence). CDR3 amino acids: CASSSSGALADTQYF. Written as DNA, the CDR3 is TGTGCCAGCAGCTCTAGCGGGGCCTTGGCAGATACGCAGTATTTT. Combining the CDR3 with reference TRBV7-9 and TRBJ2-3 gives the whole variable domain DTGVSQNPRHKITKRGQNVTFRCDPISEHNRLYWYRQTLGQGPEFLTYFQNEAQLEKSRLLSDRFSAERPKGSFSTLEIQRTEQGDSAMYLCASSSSGALADTQYFGPGTRLTVL.

This clonotype occurred a few times. V and J are TRBV7-6 and TRBJ1-4, with TRBD1 as a possible D gene (5 bases). This CDR3 contains 15 residues. CDR1 and CDR2 from the germline V gene are SGHVS and FNYEAQ. V dropped 5 bases and J dropped 6 bases, with 16 bases sitting between them. As DNA, the CDR3 is TGTGCCAGCAGCCACATACGGGGGTCAGATGAAAAACTGTTTTTT. It encodes CASSHIRGSDEKLFF.

In regard to this clonotype: A much larger clone differs from this one at a single base, so this may be a read error. The chain combines TRBV4-3 with TRBJ2-3; 8 nucleotides match TRBD2. The length of the CDR3 is 16 residues. V was clipped by 1 base and J by 2 bases; unmatched bases: 5. CDR1 and CDR2 (germline): LGHNA, YSLEER. CDR3 amino acids: CASSQAPGGATDTQYF. As DNA, the CDR3 is TGCGCCAGCAGCCAAGCACCCGGGGGGGCCACAGATACGCAGTATTTT.

This clonotype came up a few times. The chain has TRBV19 and TRBJ2-3; D is undetermined. In germline, CDR1 is LNHDA, CDR2 SQIVND (reference sequence). The CDR3 loop spans 14 amino acids. With 5 bases removed from V and 6 bases from J, the gap between germline ends came to 15 bases. DNA of the CDR3: TGTGCCAGTAGTTTTAACAGCGCGGTGGATACGCAGTATTTT. Encoded protein: CASSFNSAVDTQYF.

The chain carries TRBV6-5 and TRBJ1-4, with D uncertain. Germline assignment: CDR1 MNHEY and CDR2 SVGAGI. The CDR3 is 14 residues long. Trimming left V 0 bases short and J 11 bases short, with 13 bases between. CDR3 in amino acids: CASSYSIESTKLFF. The CDR3 DNA follows: TGTGCCAGCAGTTACTCAATTGAGAGTACGAAACTGTTTTTT.

This clonotype was counted a few times. This chain connects TRBV7-9 to TRBJ2-7; D gene ambiguous. Trimming cost V 3 bases and J 3 bases, with 12 bases left between them. CDR3 length: 14 amino acids. Germline CDR1 SEHNR, CDR2 FQNEAQ (reference sequence). CDR3: CASSFEDRNYEQYF. The CDR3 bases are TGTGCCAGCAGCTTTGAGGACCGGAACTACGAGCAGTACTTC.